The 8 T cell receptor beta chains presented below share a single source sample, sequenced in a study of blood T cells in healthy people across ages. The second PCR ran about 6 to 11 cycles with a sample-barcoded 5' primer and J-beta primers. TCRdb fed the 5' RACE reads into MiXCR, producing one record per CDR3 protein. The table has some 900,000 distinct CDR3 sequences, under 50% seen once. Input material: blood. The receptors were sampled from a man younger than 45 in good health.

V usage is TRBV20-1 and J usage is TRBJ1-2; D is uncertain. The CDR3 extends over 13 amino acids. Germline loops: CDR1 DFQATT, CDR2 SNEGSKA (reference sequence). Trimming removed 5 bases from V and 6 bases from J, with 16 bases in between. The CDR3 protein is CSAPDPNGHGYTF. The CDR3, as DNA: TGCAGTGCTCCTGACCCGAATGGCCATGGCTACACCTTC.

V is TRBV7-8 and J is TRBJ2-1; 9 nucleotides align to TRBD1. After removal of 2 bases from V and 7 bases from J, the junction contained 9 bases not matched to a gene. The CDR3 contains 16 residues. Germline V lookup: CDR1 SGHVS, CDR2 FQNEAQ. CDR3 loop: CASSLLGDRAPNEQFF. In DNA form, the CDR3 reads TGTGCCAGCAGCTTACTGGGGGACAGGGCGCCAAATGAGCAGTTCTTC.

This clonotype was detected only once. The junction differs from germline at one of its ends, possibly a read error. The V and J genes are TRBV2 and TRBJ1-2; D uncertain. From germline, CDR1 is SNHLY and CDR2 FYNNEI. The CDR3 is 13 amino acids. CDR3 DNA sequence: TGTGCCGGCAGCGCGGCCCCAGCGGGTGGCTACACCTTC. It specifies CAGSAAPAGGYTF. Using reference TRBV2 and TRBJ1-2 for the parts outside the CDR3, the full variable domain is EPEVTQTPSHQVTQMGQEVILRCVPISNHLYFYWYRQILGQKVEFLVSFYNNEISEKSEIFDDQFSVERPDGSNFTLKIRSTKLEDSAMYFCAGSAAPAGGYTFGSGTRLTVV.

The chain combines TRBV11-3 with TRBJ2-3; 7 positions match TRBD1. This CDR3 comprises 14 residues. Germline V gene lookup returns CDR1 SGHNT and CDR2 YENEEA. Trimming removed 4 bases from V and 6 bases from J; junction bases left unmatched: 7. The chain's CDR3 is CASSYRQGPDTQYF. The CDR3 DNA reads TGTGCCAGCAGCTACCGACAGGGTCCCGATACGCAGTATTTT. The full variable domain, in which reference TRBV11-3 and TRBJ2-3 provide the parts outside the CDR3, is EAGVVQSPRYKIIEKKQPVAFWCNPISGHNTLYWYLQNLGQGPELLIRYENEEAVDDSQLPKDRFSAERLKGVDSTLKIQPAELGDSAVYLCASSYRQGPDTQYFGPGTRLTVL.

The CDR3: CASSQDNVGYTF. The CDR3 nucleotides are TGTGCCAGCTCACAGGACAATGTTGGCTACACCTTC. The V call is TRBV18, the J call TRBJ1-2, with D possibly being TRBD1 (5 bases). V was shortened by 4 bases and J by 7 bases, with 10 bases between the two germline ends. Looked up from germline, CDR1 is KGHSH and CDR2 is LQKENI. This CDR3 comprises 12 residues.

The chain couples TRBV4-1 to TRBJ2-1; a weak D match, TRBD2 (5 bases). CDR1 is MGHRA, CDR2 YSYEKL, per germline. V was shortened by 1 base and J by 7 bases, with 14 bases between the two germline ends. This CDR3 region has 15 residues. The CDR3 DNA follows: TGCGCCAGCAGCCAAGGGCGGCCGCCGGGGAATGAGCAGTTCTTC. This translates into CASSQGRPPGNEQFF.

To note about this clonotype: Since a much larger clone is just one base distant, this may be a read error. The chain is built from TRBV5-1 and TRBJ2-1; a possible D gene is TRBD2 (7 bases). The CDR3 contains 16 residues. V was pared by 5 bases and J by 7 bases, with 22 bases between. CDR1 and CDR2 (germline): SGHRS, YFSETQ. CDR3 residues: CASSGSVGGPRNEQFF. CDR3 bases: TGCGCCAGCAGTGGTTCGGTGGGGGGGCCTCGGAATGAGCAGTTCTTC.

The V gene is TRBV4-2, the J gene TRBJ2-3; 7 nucleotides align to TRBD2. V lost 0 bases to trimming and J lost 6 bases; unmatched junction nucleotides: 9. Germline V gene lookup returns CDR1 LGHNA and CDR2 YNFKEQ. CDR3 length equals 16 residues. CDR3 sequence reads: CASSQEGGESTDTQYF. The CDR3 nucleotides read TGTGCCAGCAGCCAAGAGGGGGGGGAAAGTACCGATACGCAGTATTTT.